The clone carrying this TCR beta chain was picked up a small number of times. Antigen unknown. TCR beta CDR3 sequences were amplified from RNA transcripts. An initial round of RT-PCR targeting the TCR CDR3 relied on the HTBI primer set. Each CDR3 protein gets one entry after TCRdb re-called the multiplex PCR reads with MiXCR. The sample contains under 400,000 distinct CDR3 sequences, 15% of which appear only once. This entry belongs to a study of T cells in Graves' hyperthyroidism and ophthalmopathy. Study at large: Peripheral blood was taken when the disease was first diagnosed, before any treatment began. Study conclusions and caveats: Ophthalmopathy got predicted by the model a median around 6.6 months before its onset. Most thyroid clonotypes with frequency above 0.001 were detected in blood.

The germline V gene has CDR1 SGHTA and CDR2 FQGNSA. The length of the CDR3 is 15 residues. Trimming pared 2 bases from V and 8 bases from J, leaving 13 bases between. Among ophthalmopathy patients, the Clinical Activity Score reached at least 3, the NOSPECS grade reached at least 4, and duration remained under 3 months. The source of this sequence is a woman in her fifties or sixties with Graves' ophthalmopathy. This chain connects TRBV7-2 to TRBJ1-6, with a tentative D call TRBD1 (5 bases). Sequencing input: blood. The CDR3 reads CASSLYQGYDSPLHF. CDR3 bases: TGTGCCAGCAGCTTATATCAGGGTTATGATTCACCCCTCCACTTT.